The entry below describes one TCR beta chain. Its antigen is not known. CDR3 length equals 15 residues. V was pared by 4 bases and J by 3 bases, with 8 bases of the junction left unmatched. Germline CDR1 and CDR2: SGHVS and FNYEAQ. The data were produced by immunoSEQ multiplex PCR, yet TCRdb's version contains in-frame clones alone and is incomplete. In the table there are about 120,000 clones, around 96% of which are singletons. The data derive from a study of graft-versus-host responses after intestinal transplantation. Whole-study context: Grafts were multivisceral, liver-intestinal, or isolated intestinal. Study outcomes and limitations: Detected in recipient marrow were GvH clones, some of which were first observed in ileum or blood.

This clonotype was obtained from a human donor who received an intestinal transplant. The chain is built from TRBV7-6 and TRBJ2-7; TRBD1 agrees at 8 bases. The sequencing used unstimulated CD8+ T cells sorted from spleen or lymph node cells, collected before intestinal transplant. CDR3 DNA: TGTGCCAGCAGCTCCGGGACAGGAAAGGGCTACGAGCAGTACTTC. Protein sequence: CASSSGTGKGYEQYF.